The 15 T cell receptor beta chains listed next were all sequenced from one sample in a study of T cell responses to AZD1222 COVID-19 vaccine. The method was immunoSEQ multiplex PCR; TCRdb's version includes in-frame clones alone and lacks a portion of them. The data show roughly 96,000 clones, with 90% seen just once and about a quarter held by the top ten. Sequences were derived from peripheral blood, sampled on day 0 of AZD1222 vaccination. The receptors were gathered from an adult in good health.

The CDR3, as DNA: TGTGCCAGCCTCGGCTCCTACAATGAGCAGTTCTTC. It is translated as CASLGSYNEQFF. V and J are TRBV19 and TRBJ2-1, with no clear D. CDR3 length: 12 residues. CDR1 and CDR2 from the germline V gene are LNHDA and SQIVND (reference sequence). V lost 9 bases and J lost 0, with 6 bases in between.

The chain links TRBV19 to TRBJ1-5; a weak D match, TRBD1 (6 bases). Germline V gene sequence: CDR1 LNHDA, CDR2 SQIVND (reference sequence). The CDR3 loop spans 13 amino acids. With 6 bases removed from V and 7 bases from J, the gap between germline ends came to 13 bases. The CDR3 DNA follows: TGTGCCAGTAGGTCTAACAGGGACCAGCCCCAGCATTTT. This codes for CASRSNRDQPQHF.

The V call is TRBV7-2, the J call TRBJ2-3; D is possibly TRBD1 (5 bases). Germline assignment: CDR1 SGHTA and CDR2 FQGNSA. This CDR3 is built from 13 residues. V was pared by 2 bases and J by 5 bases, with 8 bases between. This CDR3 is CASSLPGQDTQYF. CDR3 nucleotide sequence: TGTGCCAGCAGCTTACCAGGGCAAGATACGCAGTATTTT.

V and J are TRBV18 and TRBJ2-7, with TRBD1 as a possible D gene (5 bases). Per germline, CDR1 KGHSH and CDR2 LQKENI. The germline V and J ends were trimmed by 3 bases and 3 bases, with 18 bases remaining between them. The CDR3 is made up of 16 amino acids. CDR3 residues: CASSPLWGRKDYEQYF. Here the CDR3 DNA reads TGTGCCAGCTCACCGCTCTGGGGCAGAAAAGACTACGAGCAGTACTTC.

V and J are TRBV19 and TRBJ2-2; TRBD1 is a possible D gene (5 bases). Germline CDR1 and CDR2: LNHDA and SQIVND (reference sequence). The CDR3 runs 16 residues. Trimming took off 4 bases at V and 5 bases at J, with 17 bases between the two ends. CDR3: CASSRLRTRTTGELFF. The CDR3 DNA reads as TGTGCCAGTAGTAGGCTCAGGACACGGACGACCGGGGAGCTGTTTTTT.

This clone was observed once. The rearrangement uses TRBV6-5 and TRBJ1-2; D may be TRBD1 (5 bases). CDR1 is MNHEY, CDR2 SVGAGI, per germline. V was clipped by 5 bases and J by 8 bases, with 12 bases between them. The CDR3 contains 12 residues. CDR3 amino acids: CASSPAGEGYTF. The CDR3 coding sequence is TGTGCCAGCAGTCCCGCGGGGGAAGGCTACACCTTC.

This chain uses TRBV28 with TRBJ1-5; 9 positions match TRBD1. Germline lookup yields CDR1 MDHEN and CDR2 SYDVKM. The CDR3 has 14 residues. The V gene end was trimmed by 5 bases and the J gene end by 6 bases; junction bases not matched to a gene: 5. CDR3 bases: TGTGCCAGCAGTAGAGGACAGGGGCCTCAGCCCCAGCATTTT. Protein: CASSRGQGPQPQHF.

This rearrangement joins TRBV9 to TRBJ1-1; D not resolved. Deletions cut 0 bases from V and 7 bases from J, with 13 bases between. From germline, CDR1 is SGDLS and CDR2 YYNGEE. The CDR3 is 14 amino acids. The CDR3 sequence is CASSVGAGEGEAFF. The DNA of the CDR3 is TGTGCCAGCAGCGTAGGGGCGGGTGAGGGTGAAGCTTTCTTT. The whole variable domain, remainder taken from reference TRBV9 and TRBJ1-1, is DSGVTQTPKHLITATGQRVTLRCSPRSGDLSVYWYQQSLDQGLQFLIQYYNGEERAKGNILERFSAQQFPDLHSELNLSSLELGDSALYFCASSVGAGEGEAFFGQGTRLTVV.

This clone came up once. The rearrangement joins TRBV6-5 to TRBJ1-2; D gene uncertain. This CDR3 has 13 amino acids. V lost 8 bases to trimming and J lost 2 bases, with 12 bases between them. Germline CDR1 is MNHEY and CDR2 is SVGAGI. CDR3 nucleotides: TGTGCCAGCGGGGAGCTGGTCAACTATGGCTACACCTTC. Translated, it gives CASGELVNYGYTF.

J is TRBJ1-4 and V is TRBV6-2 or TRBV6-3; TRBD1 is a possible D gene (6 bases). V was pared by 2 bases and J by 7 bases, with 11 bases between. CDR3 length: 14 residues. The germline CDR1 and CDR2 sequences are MNHEY and SVGEGT. In DNA, the CDR3 is TGTGCCAGCAGTTACGACAGGTTTGGTGAAAAACTGTTTTTT. This gives the protein CASSYDRFGEKLFF.

J is TRBJ2-7 and V is TRBV6-5, with 9 nucleotides matching TRBD2. The CDR3 contains 15 residues. CDR1 is MNHEY, CDR2 SVGAGI, per germline. V was pared by 0 bases and J by 2 bases, with 2 bases of the junction left unmatched. The CDR3 loop is CASSYSPSGAYEQYF. In DNA, the CDR3 is TGTGCCAGCAGTTACTCGCCTAGCGGGGCCTACGAGCAGTACTTC.

This rearrangement joins TRBV28 to TRBJ2-7, with unresolved D. The CDR3 length is 11 residues. Germline CDR1 reads MDHEN; CDR2 reads SYDVKM. V shed 8 bases and J shed 6 bases, with 11 bases lying between them. This CDR3 is CASRMAGEQYF. The CDR3 nucleotides read TGTGCCAGCCGGATGGCAGGCGAGCAGTACTTC.

V is TRBV19 and J is TRBJ1-5; 7 bases are a match to TRBD1. Per the germline V gene, CDR1 is LNHDA and CDR2 is SQIVND (reference sequence). J lost 7 bases, V lost 3 bases, and 9 bases had no gene match. The CDR3 has 15 residues. The CDR3 loop reads CASSIGRQGKQPQHF. Written as DNA, the CDR3 is TGTGCCAGTAGTATCGGCCGACAGGGTAAGCAGCCCCAGCATTTT.

The rearrangement joins TRBV19 to TRBJ1-5; the D is unclear. The CDR3 consists of 15 residues. Germline V CDR1 and CDR2: LNHDA, SQIVND (reference sequence). V was cut by 5 bases and J by 0 bases, with 11 bases left in between. The CDR3 spells CASSPLRASNQPQHF. The CDR3 DNA follows: TGTGCCAGTAGTCCTCTCCGCGCTAGCAATCAGCCCCAGCATTTT.

J is TRBJ1-1 and V is TRBV28; D might be TRBD1 (6 bases). This CDR3 contains 15 residues. Germline V CDR1 and CDR2: MDHEN, SYDVKM. The V end was cut by 6 bases, the J end by 1 base, with 15 bases between. CDR3 sequence: CASSMRKTGNTEAFF. The CDR3, as DNA: TGTGCCAGCAGCATGCGAAAGACAGGGAACACTGAAGCTTTCTTT.